The clone carrying this T cell receptor beta chain was detected a few times. The sample belongs to a study of beta chain features in type 1 diabetes. Study-level information: The study found patients and healthy donors alike in age, gender and cell yields.

V was cut by 2 bases and J by 2 bases, with 12 bases left in between. CDR3 size: 14 residues. CDR1 and CDR2 (germline): SQVTM, ANQGSEA. One heparinised blood draw averaging roughly 100 mL was given by each donor. Staining for CD45RO/CCR7/CD25/CD127/CD95/CD27 allowed sorting of CD4+ naive, central memory, regulatory and stem cell-like memory cells. Over 95% purity was reached by all sorted populations. Every isolated RNA sample was fully reverse transcribed, so sequencing captured expressed TCRB transcripts. Sequenced by immunoSEQ multiplex PCR; TCRdb stores in-frame clones only, minus some. The data contain around 500,000 clones, approximately 31% of them singletons.

The rearrangement uses TRBV29-1 and TRBJ2-5; D possibly corresponds to TRBD2 (5 bases). The sample consisted of naive CD4+ T cells from blood. The clonotype comes from a young man in good health. The CDR3 sequence: CSVETRRDQETQYF. CDR3 coding DNA: TGCAGCGTTGAAACTCGACGGGATCAAGAGACCCAGTACTTC.